This T cell receptor (beta chain) was found in a study of vaccination effects on CD4 cells after COVID-19. Whole-study context: As their vaccination, participants received two doses of either BNT162b2 or mRNA-1273. Broader study findings: Nearly all vaccine-induced clones in healthy recipients recognized only SARS-CoV-2.

About this clone: Antigen unknown.

Measured with immunoSEQ multiplex PCR; TCRdb has only the in-frame clones, and not every one. The sample lists tens of thousands of clones; around 75% were seen once. The CDR3 spans 19 residues. V shed 1 base, J shed 2 bases, and the junction held 16 bases outside the gene matches. Germline V gene data show CDR1 as SGHRS and CDR2 as YFSETQ. Pools of viral peptides were used by the ViraFEST assay to expand antigen-specific CD4+ T cells ahead of sequencing. Following 10 days of culture, CD4+ T cells were isolated. Nucleocapsid antibody tests were negative, and the vaccine recipients had no prior SARS-CoV-2 infection. Some 2 million PBMC were placed in each well, which was supplemented with 10 IU/ml IL-2 and roughly 10 ug/ml peptides. Cells had half their medium changed to IL-2 medium on days 3 and 7.

V usage is TRBV5-1 and J usage is TRBJ2-7, with TRBD2 matching 9 bases. The sample here was CD4+ T cells from PBMCs cultured with SARS-CoV-2 spike peptides, taken before COVID-19 vaccination. The receptor was derived from a human donor who received a COVID-19 vaccine. CDR3 sequence: CASSLIGGQTGGRAYEQYF. The CDR3 DNA sequence: TGCGCCAGCAGCTTGATTGGCGGGCAAACCGGCGGGAGGGCCTACGAGCAGTACTTC. Using reference TRBV5-1 and TRBJ2-7 for the parts outside the CDR3, the full variable domain is KAGVTQTPRYLIKTRGQQVTLSCSPISGHRSVSWYQQTPGQGLQFLFEYFSETQRNKGNFPGRFSGRQFSNSRSEMNVSTLELGDSALYLCASSLIGGQTGGRAYEQYFGPGTRLTVT.